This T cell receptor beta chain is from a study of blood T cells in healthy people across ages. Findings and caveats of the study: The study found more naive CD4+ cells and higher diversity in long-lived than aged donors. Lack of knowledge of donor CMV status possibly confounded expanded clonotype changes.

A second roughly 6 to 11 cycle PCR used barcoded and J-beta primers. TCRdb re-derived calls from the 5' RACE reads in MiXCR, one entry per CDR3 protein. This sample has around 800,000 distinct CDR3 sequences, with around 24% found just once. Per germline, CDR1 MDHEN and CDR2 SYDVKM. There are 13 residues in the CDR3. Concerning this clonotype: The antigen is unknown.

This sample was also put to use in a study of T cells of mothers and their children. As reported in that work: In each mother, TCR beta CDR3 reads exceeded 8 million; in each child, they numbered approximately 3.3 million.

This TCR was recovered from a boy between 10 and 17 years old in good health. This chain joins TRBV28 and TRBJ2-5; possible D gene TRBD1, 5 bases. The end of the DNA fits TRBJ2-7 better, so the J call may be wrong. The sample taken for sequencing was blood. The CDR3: CASYDRLPYEQYF. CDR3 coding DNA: TGTGCCAGCTACGACAGATTACCCTACGAGCAGTACTTC.